Following are 19 T cell receptor beta chains from one sample sequenced in a study of T cell repertoires in cytomegalovirus infection. MiXCR, run by TCRdb on the reads, gives a single entry per CDR3 protein. The sample carries about 740,000 distinct CDR3 sequences, 35% to 45% recorded once. Input material: PBMCs. These receptors were collected from a human donor in good health (CMV status not recorded). Some clones in this sample may be carry-over from other donors' samples.

This clonotype was seen more than once but under ten times. The chain recombines TRBV27 with TRBJ2-2; D is uncertain. This CDR3 region has 15 residues. The V gene's germline CDR1 is MNHEY and CDR2 SMNVEV (reference sequence). With 2 bases removed from V and 7 bases from J, the gap between germline ends came to 14 bases. Here the CDR3 DNA reads TGTGCCAGCAGTTTAGCCCAGAACATCCTCGGGGAGCTGTTTTTT. As protein: CASSLAQNILGELFF.

This clonotype has a count of ten or more. The chain couples TRBV28 to TRBJ2-7; TRBD1 matches 9 bases. CDR1 is MDHEN and CDR2 is SYDVKM in the germline V gene. Trimming cost V 6 bases and J 1 base; bases outside gene matches: 7. The CDR3 runs to 15 residues. The CDR3: CASSRLGTGSYEQYF. The CDR3 bases are TGTGCCAGCAGCCGCCTCGGGACAGGGTCCTACGAGCAGTACTTC.

In its sample, this clonotype was seen a few times. V is TRBV20-1 and J is TRBJ2-1, with D tentatively TRBD1 or TRBD2 (5 bases each). From germline, CDR1 is DFQATT and CDR2 SNEGSKA (reference sequence). The CDR3 spans 14 residues. Trimming stripped 6 bases from V and 0 bases from J, with 12 bases between. The DNA of the CDR3 is TGCAGTGCGTTTCGGGGCAGCTCCTACAATGAGCAGTTCTTC. This encodes CSAFRGSSYNEQFF.

The chain recombines TRBV7-2 with TRBJ1-1, with 7 bases identical to TRBD1. The germline CDR1 and CDR2 sequences are SGHTA and FQGNSA. Trimming at V came to 5 bases and at J to 12 bases, leaving 9 bases not matched to a gene. CDR3 length: 12 amino acids. CDR3 in DNA: TGTGCCAGCAGCGCGGGACAGAGACAAACTTTCTTT. Amino acids: CASSAGQRQTFF.

V usage is TRBV15 and J usage is TRBJ1-5; D call uncertain. The CDR3 is 15 amino acids. The ends were cut back, 0 bases at V and 3 bases at J, with 9 bases in the middle. Germline V gene data show CDR1 as LNHNV and CDR2 as YYDKDF (reference sequence). CDR3 nucleotides: TGTGCCACCAGCAGAGATGTGGGTCCCAATCAGCCCCAGCATTTT. Translated, it gives CATSRDVGPNQPQHF.

A note on this clonotype: One junction end does not reproduce the germline sequence, and a read error may be involved. CDR3 residues: CASSPTRTSGPSF. The CDR3 DNA sequence: TGTGCCAGTAGCCCGACGAGGACTAGCGGGCCGTCTTTC. The chain links TRBV19 to TRBJ2-6; 11 bases agree with TRBD2. This CDR3 has 13 amino acids. Germline V gives CDR1 LNHDA, CDR2 SQIVND (reference sequence).

V is TRBV7-6 and J is TRBJ2-6; 7 bases line up with TRBD1. This CDR3 comprises 16 residues. V lost 5 bases, J lost 0 bases, and 4 bases stayed unmatched. CDR1 is SGHVS, CDR2 FNYEAQ, per germline. The CDR3: CASSRRQGSGANVLTF. The CDR3 bases are TGTGCCAGCAGCAGGAGACAGGGCTCTGGGGCCAACGTCCTGACTTTC.

The chain joins TRBV19 to TRBJ1-5, with 11 positions matching TRBD1. This CDR3 comprises 14 residues. V dropped 7 bases and J dropped 7; count of bases not matched to a gene: 6. The germline V gene has CDR1 LNHDA and CDR2 SQIVND (reference sequence). The CDR3 reads CASIGQGARQPQHF. The DNA of the CDR3 is TGTGCCAGTATCGGACAGGGGGCGCGGCAGCCCCAGCATTTT.

This clonotype occurred a few times. This rearrangement joins TRBV28 to TRBJ1-5, with 9 bases lining up with TRBD1. Germline trimming cut 8 bases from V and 6 bases from J; bases unmatched to any gene: 14. CDR1 and CDR2 (germline): MDHEN, SYDVKM. The CDR3 extends over 16 amino acids. CDR3 nucleotides: TGTGCCAGCCTACTCCCGGGACAGGGAGTGAGTCAGCCCCAGCATTTT. Protein: CASLLPGQGVSQPQHF.

CDR3 nucleotides: TGTGCCAGCAGGGAGGGGCGAAAGGATTCACCCCTCCACTTT. This gives the protein CASREGRKDSPLHF. V and J are TRBV28 and TRBJ1-6; D might be TRBD1 (5 bases). The V end was cut by 6 bases, the J end by 8 bases, with 14 bases between. The CDR3 covers 14 residues. Germline V gene data show CDR1 as MDHEN and CDR2 as SYDVKM.

The V and J genes are TRBV5-6 and TRBJ2-7, with D hard to call. This CDR3 has 13 residues. Trimming cost V 4 bases and J 5 bases, with 13 bases left between them. The germline gives CDR1 SGHDT, CDR2 YYEEEE. Written as DNA, the CDR3 is TGTGCCAGCAGCAAGCTTTGGGTCGACGAGCAGTACTTC. Encoded protein: CASSKLWVDEQYF.

J is TRBJ2-7 and V is TRBV20-1, with D perhaps matching TRBD2 (6 bases). In germline, CDR1 is DFQATT, CDR2 SNEGSKA (reference sequence). There are 13 residues in the CDR3. Trimming cost V 6 bases and J 2 bases, with 14 bases left between them. The CDR3 loop is CSASSGGTYEQYF. DNA for the CDR3: TGCAGTGCCTCATCGGGCGGGACCTACGAGCAGTACTTC.

About this clonotype: A much more abundant neighbour one base away suggests this may be a read error. The CDR3 protein is CASSKEMNTEALF. The CDR3 DNA sequence: TGTGCCAGCAGCAAAGAGATGAACACTGAAGCTTTATTT. The rearrangement links TRBV7-3 to TRBJ1-1; D not certain. The CDR3 is made up of 13 amino acids. Per germline, CDR1 SGHTA and CDR2 FQGTGA. The full variable domain, completed using reference TRBV7-3 and TRBJ1-1, is GAGVSQTPSNKVTEKGKYVELRCDPISGHTALYWYRQSLGQGPEFLIYFQGTGAADDSGLPNDRFFAVRPEGSVSTLKIQRTERGDSAVYLCASSKEMNTEALFGQGTRLTVV.

V usage is TRBV19 and J usage is TRBJ2-1, with 11 bases identical to TRBD2. This CDR3 has 12 residues. V lost 9 bases to trimming and J lost 6 bases; unmatched junction nucleotides: 1. The germline gives CDR1 LNHDA, CDR2 SQIVND (reference sequence). The chain's CDR3 is CASTSGSNEQFF. As DNA, the CDR3 is TGTGCCAGCACTAGCGGGAGCAATGAGCAGTTCTTC.

Comments on this clonotype: One junction end does not reproduce the germline sequence, and a read error may be involved. The chain employs TRBV4-1 and TRBJ2-3; D possibly matches TRBD1 or TRBD2 (6 bases each). This CDR3 spans 18 amino acids. CDR1 and CDR2 (germline): MGHRA, YSYEKL. This CDR3 reads CASSQPWGRGKDTDTQYF. The CDR3 nucleotides read TGTGCCAGCAGCCAACCCTGGGGGCGGGGTAAAGACACAGATACGCAGTATTTT.

There are a few counts of this clonotype. The V and J genes are TRBV28 and TRBJ2-5; D may be TRBD2 (5 bases). CDR1 is MDHEN and CDR2 is SYDVKM in the germline V gene. This CDR3 comprises 14 residues. The V gene lost 3 bases and the J gene lost 5 bases, with 13 bases spanning the gap. As DNA, the CDR3 is TGTGCCAGCAGTTTGAGGAGCCGAGGGGAGACCCAGTACTTC. Translating it yields CASSLRSRGETQYF.

This clonotype was observed a few times. Written as DNA, the CDR3 is TGTGCCAGCTCCGCCCGGGGCGGGGGCTCCTACAATGAGCAGTTCTTC. Amino acids: CASSARGGGSYNEQFF. The chain couples TRBV18 to TRBJ2-1, with TRBD2 matching over 7 bases. CDR3 length: 16 amino acids. V shed 6 bases and J 0 bases; nucleotides not matched to a gene: 8. Germline V CDR1 and CDR2: KGHSH, LQKENI.

This clonotype came up many times. This chain connects TRBV7-8 to TRBJ2-2; 7 nucleotides align to TRBD1. The CDR3 totals 17 residues. Trimming cost V 5 bases and J 3 bases; bases outside gene matches: 12. Germline V gives CDR1 SGHVS, CDR2 FQNEAQ. CDR3 sequence: CASSMRRETGDTGELFF. The CDR3 DNA follows: TGTGCCAGCAGCATGCGTCGAGAAACAGGGGACACCGGGGAGCTGTTTTTT.

This clonotype showed up just a few times. This chain uses TRBV28 with TRBJ1-5; D not certain. Germline loops: CDR1 MDHEN, CDR2 SYDVKM. V was cut by 5 bases and J by 3 bases, with 11 bases left in between. This CDR3 is built from 14 residues. The CDR3 region is CASSAHSANQPQHF. DNA for the CDR3: TGTGCCAGCAGTGCGCATAGTGCCAATCAGCCCCAGCATTTT.